This entry lists 18 T cell receptor beta chains sequenced from one sample in a study of blood T cells in healthy people across ages. Together with a sample-barcoded 5' primer, a J-beta primer mix was included in a second PCR lasting about 6 to 11 cycles. TCRdb called the 5' RACE reads again in MiXCR, with one record for every CDR3 protein. The table lists under 2,000,000 distinct CDR3 sequences, approximately 50% of them singletons. The sequenced sample consisted of blood. The receptors stem from a woman between 40 and 50 years old in good health.

As regards this clonotype: This may be a read error, as it is one base from a much larger clone. The gene calls are TRBV3-1 and TRBJ2-1; tentatively, D is TRBD1 (7 bases). The CDR3 extends over 15 amino acids. Looked up from germline, CDR1 is LGHDT and CDR2 is YNNKEL (reference sequence). Trimming cost V 5 bases and J 7 bases, with 18 bases left between them. CDR3 sequence: CASSFVGQGGNEQFF. DNA of the CDR3: TGTGCCAGCAGCTTTGTCGGCCAGGGGGGAAATGAGCAGTTCTTC.

This clonotype was seen a few times. The V gene is TRBV5-1, the J gene TRBJ2-5; weak D call: TRBD1 (7 bases). V was trimmed by 7 bases and J by 3 bases, leaving 19 bases between them. The CDR3 has 15 amino acids. In germline, CDR1 is SGHRS, CDR2 YFSETQ. The CDR3 bases are TGCGCCAGCGCAGGAGGAGGGGGCGCCAAAGAGACCCAGTACTTC. It yields the protein CASAGGGGAKETQYF. Using reference TRBV5-1 and TRBJ2-5 for the parts outside the CDR3, the full variable domain is KAGVTQTPRYLIKTRGQQVTLSCSPISGHRSVSWYQQTPGQGLQFLFEYFSETQRNKGNFPGRFSGRQFSNSRSEMNVSTLELGDSALYLCASAGGGGAKETQYFGPGTRLLVL.

This clonotype was seen only a few times. The chain uses TRBV28 and TRBJ2-7, with 7 bases aligning to TRBD2. The CDR3 contains 14 residues. V trimming: 10 bases; J trimming: 1 base; junction bases outside the gene matches: 10. The V gene's germline CDR1 is MDHEN and CDR2 SYDVKM. The CDR3 reads CATGRSGASYEQYF. CDR3 in DNA: TGTGCCACGGGTCGGAGCGGGGCTTCCTACGAGCAGTACTTC.

About this clonotype itself: One end of the junction fails to match germline, which may point to a read error. V usage is TRBV28 and J usage is TRBJ2-3, with D possibly being TRBD1 (6 bases). Germline assignment: CDR1 MDHEN and CDR2 SYDVKM. The length of the CDR3 is 12 residues. As DNA, the CDR3 is TGTGTCAGCAGCTCCTTTGGGACACTGCAGTATTTT. This codes for CVSSSFGTLQYF.

The rearrangement joins TRBV6-5 to TRBJ2-7; D is ambiguous. V shed 2 bases and J shed 3 bases, with 8 bases lying between them. The germline V gene has CDR1 MNHEY and CDR2 SVGAGI. The CDR3 contains 13 residues. CDR3 sequence: CASSYGQIYEQYF. The DNA of the CDR3 is TGTGCCAGCAGTTACGGGCAGATCTACGAGCAGTACTTC.

This chain uses TRBV6-2 or TRBV6-3 with TRBJ2-3, with D possibly being TRBD2 (6 bases). Germline V gene sequence: CDR1 MNHEY, CDR2 SVGEGT. Trimming stripped 10 bases from V and 3 bases from J, with 14 bases between. The CDR3 length is 13 residues. For the CDR3, the DNA is TGTGCCACAACCGGGCTAGCGACAGATACGCAGTATTTT. Its protein is CATTGLATDTQYF.

The chain carries TRBV28 and TRBJ1-2; TRBD1 might be the D (5 bases). CDR3 length: 14 amino acids. Germline CDR1 and CDR2: MDHEN and SYDVKM. The V end lost 7 bases, the J end lost 3 bases, and 15 bases lay between the germline ends. DNA for the CDR3: TGTGCCAGCACGAGAGACAGCCCGGACTATGGCTACACCTTC. The encoded protein is CASTRDSPDYGYTF.

This clonotype was recorded only once. The chain joins TRBV3-1 to TRBJ2-3; TRBD2 aligns across 9 bases. This CDR3 has 16 amino acids. V lost 3 bases to trimming and J lost 6 bases; unmatched junction nucleotides: 10. The germline V gene has CDR1 LGHDT and CDR2 YNNKEL (reference sequence). For the CDR3, the DNA is TGTGCCAGCAGCCAGGGTAGCGGGGGCCGATGGGATACGCAGTATTTT. It codes for CASSQGSGGRWDTQYF.

This sequence joins TRBV4-1 and TRBJ1-4; 9 bases are shared with TRBD1. This CDR3 is built from 16 residues. Germline V CDR1 and CDR2: MGHRA, YSYEKL. V was clipped by 1 base and J by 8 bases; unmatched bases: 8. The CDR3 spells CASSQAPGTGHEKLFF. The CDR3 DNA reads as TGCGCCAGCAGCCAAGCTCCAGGGACAGGGCACGAAAAACTGTTTTTT.

This clonotype came up a few times. The V call is TRBV12-3 or TRBV12-4, the J call TRBJ2-7; D may be TRBD1 or TRBD2 (6 bases each). Gene TRBJ2-5 matches the end of the DNA better, so the J call may be wrong. This CDR3 region has 13 residues. The CDR3 region is CASSKGGWETQYF. CDR3 nucleotides: TGTGCCAGCAGCAAAGGGGGGTGGGAGACCCAGTACTTC.

This clonotype came up a few times. The gene calls are TRBV20-1 and TRBJ2-5, with D perhaps matching TRBD2 (7 bases). The DNA end is a closer match to TRBJ2-7, so the J assignment may be wrong. CDR3 length: 11 amino acids. The germline CDR1 and CDR2 sequences are DFQATT and SNEGSKA (reference sequence). CDR3 nucleotides: TGCAGCTCGGGGGGCAGCTACGAGCAGTACTTC. Encoded protein: CSSGGSYEQYF.

V gene TRBV7-2 combines with J gene TRBJ1-2; D possibly corresponds to TRBD1 (6 bases). This CDR3 is 17 amino acids long. V was clipped by 4 bases and J by 4 bases, with 22 bases between them. In germline, CDR1 is SGHTA, CDR2 FQGNSA. This CDR3 is CASSSPWGGQGSYGYTF. In nucleotides, the CDR3 is TGTGCCAGCAGCTCTCCTTGGGGGGGGCAGGGGTCCTATGGCTACACCTTC.

This clonotype showed up just once. The chain employs TRBV7-6 and TRBJ2-1, with D unresolved. In germline, CDR1 is SGHVS, CDR2 FNYEAQ. V was pared by 1 base and J by 13 bases, with 14 bases between. The CDR3 consists of 13 residues. The CDR3 region is CASSLVGGETQFF. Here the CDR3 DNA reads TGTGCCAGCAGCTTAGTGGGTGGTGAGACCCAGTTCTTC.

The genes are TRBV29-1 and TRBJ2-1; D not resolved. The CDR3 runs 12 residues. The V end was cut by 4 bases, the J end by 6 bases, with 10 bases between. Germline V CDR1 and CDR2: SQVTM, ANQGSEA. CDR3 in DNA: TGCAGCGTTGTCTTGGGGTCCAATGAGCAGTTCTTC. Translating gives CSVVLGSNEQFF.

The chain combines TRBV9 with TRBJ1-1, with D tentatively TRBD1 (5 bases). The germline CDR1 and CDR2 sequences are SGDLS and YYNGEE. Trimming pared 2 bases from V and 0 bases from J, leaving 14 bases between. The CDR3 has 16 amino acids. The CDR3 spells CASSVVGRTLNTEAFF. CDR3 in DNA: TGTGCCAGCAGCGTGGTGGGGCGAACTCTGAACACTGAAGCTTTCTTT.

The chain uses TRBV11-1 and TRBJ2-5; no reliable D call. CDR3 length: 14 residues. The germline V and J ends were trimmed by 5 bases and 2 bases, with 12 bases remaining between them. CDR1 SGHAT and CDR2 FQDESV come from the germline V gene (reference sequence). DNA for the CDR3: TGTGCCAGCAGCCCGAAGCTGATACAAGAGACCCAGTACTTC. Protein product: CASSPKLIQETQYF.

The chain has TRBV7-9 and TRBJ2-1, with 10 bases lining up with TRBD2. The germline V gene has CDR1 SEHNR and CDR2 FQNEAQ (reference sequence). Trimming at V came to 5 bases and at J to 10 bases, leaving 11 bases not matched to a gene. This CDR3 is built from 15 residues. The CDR3, as DNA: TGTGCCAGCAGCGCCCTAGCGGGGGCCGGTCCCGAGCAGTTCTTC. It encodes CASSALAGAGPEQFF.

As to this clonotype: Possible read error: a much larger clone is one base away. This chain connects TRBV19 to TRBJ2-1, with D maybe TRBD1 (5 bases). This CDR3 contains 12 residues. The germline CDR1 and CDR2 sequences are LNHDA and SQIVND (reference sequence). The CDR3 DNA follows: TGTGCCAGTAACCCAGGGTACAATGGGCAGTTCTTC. It is translated as CASNPGYNGQFF.